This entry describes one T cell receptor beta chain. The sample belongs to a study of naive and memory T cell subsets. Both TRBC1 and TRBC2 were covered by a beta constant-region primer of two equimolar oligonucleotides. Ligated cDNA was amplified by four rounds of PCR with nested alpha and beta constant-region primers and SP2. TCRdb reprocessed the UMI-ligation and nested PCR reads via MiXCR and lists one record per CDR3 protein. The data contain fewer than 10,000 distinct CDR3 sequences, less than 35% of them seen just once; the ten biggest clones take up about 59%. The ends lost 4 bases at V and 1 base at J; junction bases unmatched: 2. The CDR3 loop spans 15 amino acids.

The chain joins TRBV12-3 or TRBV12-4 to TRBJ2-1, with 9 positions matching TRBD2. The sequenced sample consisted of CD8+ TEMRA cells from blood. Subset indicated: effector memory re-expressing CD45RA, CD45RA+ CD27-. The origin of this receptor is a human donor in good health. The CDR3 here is CASSSGLASYNEQFF. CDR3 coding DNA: TGTGCCAGCAGTTCAGGACTAGCGTCCTACAATGAGCAGTTCTTC.